This T cell receptor (beta chain) was sequenced for a study of neurological immune-mediated disorders. Indicated time point: longitudinal time-point 3. Volunteers from a blood bank in Maryland, USA, constituted the healthy controls. CDR1 is SGHKS and CDR2 is YYEKEE in the germline V gene (reference sequence). V was clipped by 4 bases and J by 8 bases, with 21 bases between them. There are 15 residues in the CDR3. By 5'RACE with 10-nucleotide random UMIs, the cDNA was made. Over 170 million TCR-beta sequences from 15-18 subjects came out of each sequencing run. MiXCR, applied by TCRdb to the 5' RACE reads, yields one record per CDR3 protein. Of about 49,000 distinct CDR3 sequences listed, roughly 8% were seen once; the top ten hold 1.9%. Study conclusions and caveats: None of the CDR3 amino acid sequences of expanded clones were shared across subjects, and this suggested private repertoires in all groups.

The sample holds many counts of this clonotype. Its target is unknown. The V gene is TRBV5-5, the J gene TRBJ1-2; D unclear. This TCR was sampled from a woman between 35 and 50 years old in good health. Sample: PBMCs. For the CDR3, the DNA is TGTGCCAGCAGCCCTGAATGGGCGGGCCTGCGAGGCTACACCTTC. Translation gives CASSPEWAGLRGYTF.